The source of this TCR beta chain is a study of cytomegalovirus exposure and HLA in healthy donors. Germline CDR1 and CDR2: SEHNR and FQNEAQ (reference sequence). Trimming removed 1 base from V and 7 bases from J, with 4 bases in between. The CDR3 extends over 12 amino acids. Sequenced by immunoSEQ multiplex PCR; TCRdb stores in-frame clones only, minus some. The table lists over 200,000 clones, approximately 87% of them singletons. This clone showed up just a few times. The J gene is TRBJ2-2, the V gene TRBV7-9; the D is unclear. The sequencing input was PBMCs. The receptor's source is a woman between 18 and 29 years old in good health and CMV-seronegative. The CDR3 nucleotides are TGTGCCAGCAGCTTAGTGATCGGGGAGCTGTTTTTT. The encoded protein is CASSLVIGELFF.